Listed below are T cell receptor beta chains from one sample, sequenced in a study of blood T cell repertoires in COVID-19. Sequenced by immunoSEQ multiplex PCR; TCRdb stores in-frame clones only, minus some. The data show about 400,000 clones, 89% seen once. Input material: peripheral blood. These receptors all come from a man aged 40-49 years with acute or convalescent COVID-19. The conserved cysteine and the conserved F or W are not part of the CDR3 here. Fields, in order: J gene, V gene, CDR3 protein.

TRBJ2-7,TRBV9,ASSMDREKTYEQY
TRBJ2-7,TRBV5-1,ASSLASGPLSYEQY
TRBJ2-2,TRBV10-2,ASTGGAAPGTGELF
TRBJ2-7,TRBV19,ASSHLAGEIYEQY
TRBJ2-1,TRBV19,ASRGEAYNEQF
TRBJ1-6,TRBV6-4,ASSEMGVNNSPLH
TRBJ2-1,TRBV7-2,ASSHEDGQF
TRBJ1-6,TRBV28,ASSDRGYYNSPLH
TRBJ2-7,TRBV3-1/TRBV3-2,ASSPGLGDEQY
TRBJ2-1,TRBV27,ASSLDRGNEQF
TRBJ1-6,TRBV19,ATETGEKVSSYNSPLH
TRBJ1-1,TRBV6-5,ASRTSGTGNTEAF
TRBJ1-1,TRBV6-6,ASSYSDRPISEAF
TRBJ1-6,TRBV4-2,ASSQEGTVSNSPLH
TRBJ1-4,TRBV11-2,ASSLSGGSEKLF
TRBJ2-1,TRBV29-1,SAQLQGGSVNEQF
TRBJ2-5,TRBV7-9,ASSRRLAGETQY
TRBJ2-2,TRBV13,ASSYGRGWIGELF
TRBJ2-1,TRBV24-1,ATSDFGGNEQF
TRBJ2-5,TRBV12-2,ASRSEVARLVPRKTQY
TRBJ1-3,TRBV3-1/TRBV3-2,ASSHPTGGSGNTIY
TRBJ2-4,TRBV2,ASSQTGLLAKNIQY
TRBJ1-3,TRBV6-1,ASSDPGQGAIGNTIY
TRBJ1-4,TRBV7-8,ATAVRGATNEKLF